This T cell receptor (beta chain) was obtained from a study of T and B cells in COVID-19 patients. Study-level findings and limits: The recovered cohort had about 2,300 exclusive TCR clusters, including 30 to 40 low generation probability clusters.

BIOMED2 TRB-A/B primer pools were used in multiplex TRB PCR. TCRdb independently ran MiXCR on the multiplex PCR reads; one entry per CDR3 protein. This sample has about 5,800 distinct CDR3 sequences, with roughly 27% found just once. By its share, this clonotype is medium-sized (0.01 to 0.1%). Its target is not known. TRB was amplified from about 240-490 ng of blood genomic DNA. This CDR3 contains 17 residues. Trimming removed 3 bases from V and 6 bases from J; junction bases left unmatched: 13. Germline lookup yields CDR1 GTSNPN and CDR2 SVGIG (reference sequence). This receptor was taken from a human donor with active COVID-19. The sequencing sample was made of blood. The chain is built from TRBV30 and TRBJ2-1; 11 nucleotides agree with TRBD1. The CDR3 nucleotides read TGTGCCTGGAGACTACTTGCCGGGACAGGGGGTATCAATGAGCAGTTCTTC. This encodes CAWRLLAGTGGINEQFF.